This T cell receptor beta chain stems from a study of CD8 T cells in ankylosing spondylitis. This clonotype has only a few counts. Its target is unknown. Making use of molecular barcodes, quantitative 5'-RACE generated TCR beta libraries. TCRdb re-analysed the 5' RACE reads in MiXCR, keeping a single row per CDR3 protein. This table holds 300,000 to 400,000 distinct CDR3 sequences, around 20% found once. The CDR3 is 16 amino acids. V lost 5 bases, J lost 5 bases, and 14 bases stayed unmatched. General study results and limits: Seemingly distinctive of ankylosing spondylitis blood was a TCR beta motif formed by eight highly homologous variants. Clones linked with disease were CD8+ and fairly uncommon in the peripheral blood. Researchers reportedly found disease-linked clones significantly enriched in matched ankylosing spondylitis synovial fluid.

The sample consisted of blood, either unsorted or a sorted T cell fraction (not recorded which). The receptor comes from a male donor with ankylosing spondylitis or in good health (not recorded which). This chain connects TRBV12-3 or TRBV12-4 to TRBJ2-5; 7 nucleotides line up with TRBD1. The CDR3, as DNA: TGTGCCAGCAGTGCCCTCATCGACAGGGTATACGAGACCCAGTACTTC. Translation gives CASSALIDRVYETQYF.